A selection of T cell receptor beta chains follows, all from one sample in a study of multiple sclerosis patients with progressive multifocal leukoencephalopathy. The repertoire was sequenced with immunoSEQ multiplex PCR; TCRdb's copy has only in-frame clones and lacks some. The sample has under 40,000 clones, 80% to 95% seen once. Material for sequencing was PBMCs. Every receptor here comes from a young man with multiple sclerosis. CDR3s include the opening cysteine and the closing phenylalanine or tryptophan. D genes are given only for firm matches.

>TRBJ2-7|NA|TRBV2
CASTDSAAYEQYF
>TRBJ2-1|NA|TRBV6-1
CASSEEVNEQFF
>TRBJ1-3|TRBD1|TRBV27
CASSPTGGSGNTIYF
>TRBJ2-1|TRBD1|TRBV6-5
CASSYLRQGNEQFF
>TRBJ1-6|NA|TRBV13
CASSLGAGKYNSPLHF
>TRBJ1-4|NA|TRBV18
CASSLDGTTNEKLFF
>TRBJ2-3|NA|TRBV10-3
CAISSTGGLGDTQYF
>TRBJ2-7|NA|TRBV6-6
CASSYVRAYEQYF
>TRBJ1-5|NA|TRBV19
CASSISPQGYSNQPQHF
>TRBJ1-5|NA|TRBV19
CASSIRALYSNQPQHF
>TRBJ2-3|TRBD1|TRBV5-1
CASSLGDSTDTQYF
>TRBJ1-4|TRBD1|TRBV18
CASSATGQGASTNEKLFF
>TRBJ1-6|TRBD1|TRBV5-5
CASSRGQARPPLHF
>TRBJ2-5|NA|TRBV30
CAWTHRTVQETQYF
>TRBJ1-1|NA|TRBV2
CASRVQPNTEAFF
>TRBJ1-1|TRBD1|TRBV15
CATSRLTGGSTEAFF
>TRBJ2-7|NA|TRBV4-1
CASSPLAESVYEQYF
>TRBJ2-7|TRBD2|TRBV5-8
CASSGTGGMTYEQYF
>TRBJ2-2|TRBD2|TRBV30
CAWGLSGRNTGELFF
>TRBJ2-7|NA|TRBV5-5
CASSPQGLYYEQYF
>TRBJ1-1|NA|TRBV5-3
CARSLTQGLNTEAFF
>TRBJ2-1|NA|TRBV5-1
CASSLVVADNEQFF
>TRBJ1-3|NA|TRBV19
CASSTEVGNTIYF
>TRBJ1-3|NA|TRBV7-9
CASSTALGVFSSGNTIYF
>TRBJ2-2|NA|TRBV27
CASSFGLNTGELFF
>TRBJ1-4|NA|TRBV6-5
CASSYSRAEKLFF
>TRBJ2-1|NA|TRBV5-6
CASSLYANEQFF
>TRBJ2-1|NA|TRBV25-1
CASSKRDFGNEQFF
>TRBJ2-1|NA|TRBV7-2
CASAHRAPNNEQFF
>TRBJ2-1|TRBD2|TRBV6-6
CASSFRTRVSYNEQFF
>TRBJ2-5|NA|TRBV7-9
CASSKLAGLETQYF
>TRBJ2-1|NA|TRBV11-2
CASSLAGDAHEQFF
>TRBJ2-7|NA|TRBV5-1
CASSRRGSYEQYF
>TRBJ1-3|TRBD1|TRBV5-1
CASSSQGASPYSGNTIYF
>TRBJ2-1|TRBD2|TRBV7-9
CASSTWAGGANEQFF
>TRBJ2-6|NA|TRBV18
CASSPTGASSGANVLTF
>TRBJ2-3|TRBD2|TRBV27
CASRTFLGGLVPARKDTQYF
>TRBJ1-5|TRBD1|TRBV7-2
CASSAGTGGFQPQHF
>TRBJ1-3|NA|TRBV5-4
CASTVGGYSGNTIYF
>TRBJ1-6|TRBD1|TRBV2
CASSEKGAIISSYNSPLHF
>TRBJ1-2|NA|TRBV7-2
CASSPGTSYGSYGYTF
>TRBJ2-2|TRBD1|TRBV9
CASSARTGGPTGELFF
>TRBJ1-4|NA|TRBV7-2
CASSFGAREKLFF
>TRBJ2-2|NA|TRBV6-1
CASKSRGPNTGELFF
>TRBJ1-1|NA|TRBV7-8
CASSSTGNTEAFF
>TRBJ1-1|NA|TRBV30
CAWATGTGGTEAFF
>TRBJ2-3|NA|TRBV10-1
CASSVDRVGYGDTQYF
>TRBJ2-5|NA|TRBV6-5
CASSYSGRQETQYF
>TRBJ2-1|NA|TRBV5-1
CASSEGPYNEQFF
>TRBJ2-4|NA|TRBV25-1
CASSEYKSPAVAKNIQYF
>TRBJ2-1|NA|TRBV20-1
CSASDFYEQFF
>TRBJ2-7|TRBD2|TRBV4-1
CASSQAPGLATEQYF
>TRBJ1-6|TRBD1|TRBV6-5
CASSYEGQYNSPLHF
>TRBJ1-5|TRBD1|TRBV6-6
CASTGQGSRNQPQHF
>TRBJ1-1|NA|TRBV15
CATSRGSAEAFF
>TRBJ2-5|NA|TRBV5-8
CASSLQGSQETQYF
>TRBJ2-3|NA|TRBV11-3
CASSSQGWGYTDTQYF
>TRBJ1-4|NA|TRBV2
CASSPSQGPGLFF
>TRBJ1-1|NA|TRBV11-3
CASSLSLSAEEAFF
>TRBJ1-2|NA|TRBV6-5
CASSQNGVDAYGYTF